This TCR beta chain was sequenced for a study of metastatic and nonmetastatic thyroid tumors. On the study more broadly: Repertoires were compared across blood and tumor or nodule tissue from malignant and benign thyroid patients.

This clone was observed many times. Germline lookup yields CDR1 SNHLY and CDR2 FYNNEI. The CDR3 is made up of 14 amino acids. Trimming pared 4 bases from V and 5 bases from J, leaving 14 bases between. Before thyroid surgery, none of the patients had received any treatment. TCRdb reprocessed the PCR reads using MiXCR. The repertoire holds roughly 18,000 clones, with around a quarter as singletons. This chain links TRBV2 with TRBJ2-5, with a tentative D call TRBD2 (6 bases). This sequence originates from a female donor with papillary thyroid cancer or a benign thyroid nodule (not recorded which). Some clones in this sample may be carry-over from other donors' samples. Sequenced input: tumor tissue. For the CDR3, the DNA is TGTGCCAGCAGTGGGGGCGTACGGGGGGAGACCCAGTACTTC. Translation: CASSGGVRGETQYF.